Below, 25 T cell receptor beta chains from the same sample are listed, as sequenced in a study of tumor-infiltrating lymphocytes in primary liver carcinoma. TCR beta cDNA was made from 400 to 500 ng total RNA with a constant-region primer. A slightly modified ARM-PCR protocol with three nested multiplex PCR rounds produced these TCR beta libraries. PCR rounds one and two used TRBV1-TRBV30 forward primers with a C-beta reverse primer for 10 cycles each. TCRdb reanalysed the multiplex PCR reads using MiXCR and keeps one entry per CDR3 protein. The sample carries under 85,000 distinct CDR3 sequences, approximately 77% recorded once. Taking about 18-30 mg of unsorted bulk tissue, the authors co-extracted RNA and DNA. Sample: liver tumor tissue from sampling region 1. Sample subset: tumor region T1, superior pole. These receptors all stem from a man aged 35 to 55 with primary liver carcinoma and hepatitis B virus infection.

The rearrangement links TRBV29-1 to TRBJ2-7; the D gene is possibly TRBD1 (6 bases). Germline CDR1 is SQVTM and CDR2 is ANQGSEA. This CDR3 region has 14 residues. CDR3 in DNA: TGCAGTGTCCAAGGCCTCCAGGGGCCCGACGAGCAGTACGTC. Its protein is CSVQGLQGPDEQYV.

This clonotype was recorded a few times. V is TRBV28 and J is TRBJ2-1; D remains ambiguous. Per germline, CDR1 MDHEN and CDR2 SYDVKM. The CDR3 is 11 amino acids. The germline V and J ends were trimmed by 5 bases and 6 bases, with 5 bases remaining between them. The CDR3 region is CASSRVNEQFF. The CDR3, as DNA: TGTGCCAGCAGTCGGGTCAATGAGCAGTTCTTC.

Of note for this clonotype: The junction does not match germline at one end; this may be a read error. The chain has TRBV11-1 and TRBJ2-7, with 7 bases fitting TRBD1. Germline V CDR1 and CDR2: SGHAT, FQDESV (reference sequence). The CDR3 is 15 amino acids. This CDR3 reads CTSSPPRQGMYEQYF. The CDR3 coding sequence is TGTACCAGCAGCCCTCCGAGACAGGGAATGTACGAGCAGTACTTC.

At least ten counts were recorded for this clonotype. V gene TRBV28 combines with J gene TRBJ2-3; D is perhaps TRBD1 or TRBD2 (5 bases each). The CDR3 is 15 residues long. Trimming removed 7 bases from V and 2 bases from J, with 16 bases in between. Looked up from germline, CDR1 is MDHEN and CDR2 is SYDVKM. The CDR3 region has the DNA TGTGCCAGCACCCTGAGGGGCCCATACACAGATACGCAGTATTTT. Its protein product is CASTLRGPYTDTQYF.

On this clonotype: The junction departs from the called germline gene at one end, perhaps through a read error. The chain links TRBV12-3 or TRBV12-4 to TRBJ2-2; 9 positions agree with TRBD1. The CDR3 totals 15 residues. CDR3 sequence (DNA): TGTGCCAGCAGTTTGGGACAGGGTGCGATCGGGGAGCCGTTTTTT. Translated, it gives CASSLGQGAIGEPFF.

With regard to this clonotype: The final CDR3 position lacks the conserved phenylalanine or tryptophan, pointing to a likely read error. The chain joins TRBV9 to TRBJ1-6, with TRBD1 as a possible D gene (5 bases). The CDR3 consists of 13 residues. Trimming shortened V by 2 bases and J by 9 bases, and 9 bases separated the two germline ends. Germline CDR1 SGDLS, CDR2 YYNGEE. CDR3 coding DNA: TGTGCCAGCAGCGTCGAGGGGTTTTCACCCCTCCACTAT. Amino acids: CASSVEGFSPLHY.

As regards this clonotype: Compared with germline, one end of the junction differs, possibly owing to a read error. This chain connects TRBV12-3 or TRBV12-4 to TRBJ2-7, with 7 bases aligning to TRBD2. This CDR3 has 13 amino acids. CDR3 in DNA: TGTGCCAGCAGTTCCCTAGGACTAGGCGAGCAGTGCTTC. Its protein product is CASSSLGLGEQCF.

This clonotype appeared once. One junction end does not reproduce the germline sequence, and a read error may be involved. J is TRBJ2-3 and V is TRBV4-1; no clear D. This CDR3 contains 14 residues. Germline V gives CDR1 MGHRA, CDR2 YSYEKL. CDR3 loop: CANSLEQLEDTQYF. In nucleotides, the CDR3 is TGCGCCAACAGCCTAGAGCAGTTGGAAGATACGCAGTATTTT.

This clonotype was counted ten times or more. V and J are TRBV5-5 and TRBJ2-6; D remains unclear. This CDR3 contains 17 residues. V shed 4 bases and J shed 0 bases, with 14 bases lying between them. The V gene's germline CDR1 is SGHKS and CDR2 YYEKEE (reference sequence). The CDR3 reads CASSQAPVISGANVLTF. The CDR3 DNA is TGTGCCAGCAGCCAAGCACCTGTTATCTCTGGGGCCAACGTCCTGACTTTC.

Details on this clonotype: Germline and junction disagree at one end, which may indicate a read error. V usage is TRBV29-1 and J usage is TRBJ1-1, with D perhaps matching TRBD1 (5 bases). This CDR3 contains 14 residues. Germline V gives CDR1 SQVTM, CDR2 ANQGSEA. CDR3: CSVAGRGTNPETFF. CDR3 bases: TGCAGCGTTGCCGGGCGGGGGACGAACCCTGAAACTTTCTTT.

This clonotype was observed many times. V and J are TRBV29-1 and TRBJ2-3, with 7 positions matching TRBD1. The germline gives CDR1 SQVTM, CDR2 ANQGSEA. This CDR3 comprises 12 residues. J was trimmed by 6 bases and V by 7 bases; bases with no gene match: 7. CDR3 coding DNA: TGCAGCGCCGACAGGGATAAGGATACGCAGTATTTT. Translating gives CSADRDKDTQYF.

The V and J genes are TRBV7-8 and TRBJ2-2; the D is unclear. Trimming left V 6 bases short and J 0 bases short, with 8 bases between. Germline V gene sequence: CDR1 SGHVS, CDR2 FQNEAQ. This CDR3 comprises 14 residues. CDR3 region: CASSLQTNTGELFF. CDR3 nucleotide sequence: TGTGCCAGCAGTCTGCAGACGAACACCGGGGAGCTGTTTTTT.

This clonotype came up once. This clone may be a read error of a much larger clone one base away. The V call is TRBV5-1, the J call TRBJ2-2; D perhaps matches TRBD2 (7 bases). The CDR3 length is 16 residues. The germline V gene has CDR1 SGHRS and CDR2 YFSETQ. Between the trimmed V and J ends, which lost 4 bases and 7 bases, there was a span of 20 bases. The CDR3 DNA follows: TGCGCCAGCAGCCACAACCCGGGGGGCTCTATCGGGGAGCTGTTTTTT. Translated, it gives CASSHNPGGSIGELFF.

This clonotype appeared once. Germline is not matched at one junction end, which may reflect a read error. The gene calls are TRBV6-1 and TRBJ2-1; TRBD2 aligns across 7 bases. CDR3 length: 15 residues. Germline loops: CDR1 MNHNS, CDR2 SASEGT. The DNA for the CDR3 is TGCGCCAGCAGTGGTAGGACAAGACTAGCTGATAAGCAGTTCTTC. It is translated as CASSGRTRLADKQFF.

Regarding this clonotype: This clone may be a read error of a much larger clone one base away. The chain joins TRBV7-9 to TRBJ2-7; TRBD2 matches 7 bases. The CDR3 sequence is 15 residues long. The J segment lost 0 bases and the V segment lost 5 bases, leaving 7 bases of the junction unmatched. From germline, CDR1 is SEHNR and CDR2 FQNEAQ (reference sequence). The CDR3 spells CASSPNGRTSYEQYF. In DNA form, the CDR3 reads TGTGCCAGCAGCCCGAACGGGAGGACCTCCTACGAGCAGTACTTC.

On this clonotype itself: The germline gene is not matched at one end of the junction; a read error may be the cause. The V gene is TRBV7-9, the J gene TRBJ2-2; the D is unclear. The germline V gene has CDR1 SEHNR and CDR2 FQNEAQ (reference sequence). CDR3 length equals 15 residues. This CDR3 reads CASSLDEATTGELFF. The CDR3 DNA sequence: TGTGCAAGCAGCTTGGACGAGGCTACTACCGGGGAGCTGTTTTTT.

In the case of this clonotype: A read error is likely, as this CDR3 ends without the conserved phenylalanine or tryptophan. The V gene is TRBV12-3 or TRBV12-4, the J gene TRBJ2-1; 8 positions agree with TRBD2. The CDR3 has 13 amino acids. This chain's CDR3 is CTSVGLGFNEQFL. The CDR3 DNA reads TGTACCAGCGTGGGACTAGGCTTCAATGAGCAGTTCCTC.

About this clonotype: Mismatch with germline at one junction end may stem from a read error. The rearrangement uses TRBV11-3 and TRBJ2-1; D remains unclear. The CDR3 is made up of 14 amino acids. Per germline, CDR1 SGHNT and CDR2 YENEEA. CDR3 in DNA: TGTGACAGCAACTCCCCCGGGCCAATGAATGAGCAGTTCTTC. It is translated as CDSNSPGPMNEQFF.

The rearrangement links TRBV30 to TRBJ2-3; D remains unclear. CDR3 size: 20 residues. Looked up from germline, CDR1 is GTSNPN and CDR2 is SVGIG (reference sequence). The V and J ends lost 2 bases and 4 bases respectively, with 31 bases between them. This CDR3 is CAWSPQLDIGLPVSPDTQYF. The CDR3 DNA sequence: TGTGCCTGGAGTCCCCAACTGGATATCGGGTTGCCCGTTTCCCCAGATACGCAGTATTTT.

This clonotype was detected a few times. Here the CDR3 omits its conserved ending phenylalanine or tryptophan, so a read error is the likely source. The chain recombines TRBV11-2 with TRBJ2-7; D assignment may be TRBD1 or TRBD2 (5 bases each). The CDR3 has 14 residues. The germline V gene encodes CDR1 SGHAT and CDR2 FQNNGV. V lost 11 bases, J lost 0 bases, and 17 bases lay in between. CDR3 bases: TGTGCCCCTAAACCGGGGCATAGCTCCTACGAGCAGTACATC. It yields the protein CAPKPGHSSYEQYI.

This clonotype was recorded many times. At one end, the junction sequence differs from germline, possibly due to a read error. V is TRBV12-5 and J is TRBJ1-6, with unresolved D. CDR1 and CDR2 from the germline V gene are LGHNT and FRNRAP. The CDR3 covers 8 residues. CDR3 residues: CASGLVAF. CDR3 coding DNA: TGTGCTAGTGGTTTGGTCGCCTTT.

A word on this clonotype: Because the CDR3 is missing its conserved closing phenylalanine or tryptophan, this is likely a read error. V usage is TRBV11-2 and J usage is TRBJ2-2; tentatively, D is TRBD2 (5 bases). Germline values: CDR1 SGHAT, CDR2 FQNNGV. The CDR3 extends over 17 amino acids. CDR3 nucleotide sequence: TGTGCCAGCAGCCAAGACGAGGACGAGCGGTCAGCCGGGAAGCTGTTTCTT. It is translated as CASSQDEDERSAGKLFL.

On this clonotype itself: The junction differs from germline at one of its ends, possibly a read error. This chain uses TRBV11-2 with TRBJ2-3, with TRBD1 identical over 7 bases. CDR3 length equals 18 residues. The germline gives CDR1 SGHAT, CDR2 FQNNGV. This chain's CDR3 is CAGSLSLFTGVATDTQYF. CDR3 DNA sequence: TGTGCCGGCAGCTTAAGTCTTTTCACAGGGGTCGCCACAGATACACAGTATTTT.

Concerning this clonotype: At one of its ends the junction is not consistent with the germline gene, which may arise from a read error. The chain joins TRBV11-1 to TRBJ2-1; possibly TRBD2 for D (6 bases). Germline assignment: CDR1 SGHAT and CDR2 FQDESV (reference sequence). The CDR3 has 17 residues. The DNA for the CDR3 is TGTGCCAGCAGCCTGGCACTAGCTGGAGAAGTTGACAATGAGCAGTTATTC. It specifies CASSLALAGEVDNEQLF.

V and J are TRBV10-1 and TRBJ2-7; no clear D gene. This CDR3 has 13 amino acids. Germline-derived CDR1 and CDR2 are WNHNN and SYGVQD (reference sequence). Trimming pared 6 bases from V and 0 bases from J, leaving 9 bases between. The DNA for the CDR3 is TGCGCCAGCAGCCAAGGTCTCTCCTACGAGCAGTACTTC. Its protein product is CASSQGLSYEQYF.